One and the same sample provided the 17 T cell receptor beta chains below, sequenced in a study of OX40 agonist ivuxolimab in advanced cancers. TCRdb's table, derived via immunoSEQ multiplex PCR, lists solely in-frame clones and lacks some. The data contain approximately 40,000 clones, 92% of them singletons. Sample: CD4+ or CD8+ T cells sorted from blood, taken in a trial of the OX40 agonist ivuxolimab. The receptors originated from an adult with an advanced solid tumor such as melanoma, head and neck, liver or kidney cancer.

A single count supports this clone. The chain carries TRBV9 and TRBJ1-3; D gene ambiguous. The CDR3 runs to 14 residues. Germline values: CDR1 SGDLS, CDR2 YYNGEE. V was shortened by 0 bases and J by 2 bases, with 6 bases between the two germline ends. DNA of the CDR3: TGTGCCAGCAGCGTAGCGGGAACTGGAAACACCATATATTTT. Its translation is CASSVAGTGNTIYF.

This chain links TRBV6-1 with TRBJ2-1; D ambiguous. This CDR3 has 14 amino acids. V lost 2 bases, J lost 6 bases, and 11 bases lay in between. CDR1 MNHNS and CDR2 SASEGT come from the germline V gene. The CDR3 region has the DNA TGTGCCAGCAGTGAATCACCTGGCGGCAATGAGCAGTTCTTC. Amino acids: CASSESPGGNEQFF.

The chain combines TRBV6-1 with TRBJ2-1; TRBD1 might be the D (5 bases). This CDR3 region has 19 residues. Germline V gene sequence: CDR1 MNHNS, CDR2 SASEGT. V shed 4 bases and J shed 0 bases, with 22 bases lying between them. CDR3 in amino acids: CASSARQGRGEPSYNEQFF. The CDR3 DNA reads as TGTGCCAGCAGTGCCCGCCAAGGAAGGGGCGAACCCTCCTACAATGAGCAGTTCTTC.

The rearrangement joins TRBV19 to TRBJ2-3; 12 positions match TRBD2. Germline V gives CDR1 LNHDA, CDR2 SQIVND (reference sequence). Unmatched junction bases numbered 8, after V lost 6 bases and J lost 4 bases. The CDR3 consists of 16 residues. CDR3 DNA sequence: TGTGCCAGTAGCCGACTAGCGGGAGTATCAGCAGATACGCAGTATTTT. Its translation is CASSRLAGVSADTQYF.

This CDR3 reads CAISESGVNEQFF. The CDR3 DNA sequence: TGTGCCATCAGTGAGTCGGGAGTGAATGAGCAGTTCTTC. The chain couples TRBV10-3 to TRBJ2-1, with a possible D match to TRBD2 (5 bases). The germline V gene has CDR1 ENHRY and CDR2 SYGVKD. The CDR3 consists of 13 residues. V was shortened by 0 bases and J by 7 bases, with 7 bases between the two germline ends.

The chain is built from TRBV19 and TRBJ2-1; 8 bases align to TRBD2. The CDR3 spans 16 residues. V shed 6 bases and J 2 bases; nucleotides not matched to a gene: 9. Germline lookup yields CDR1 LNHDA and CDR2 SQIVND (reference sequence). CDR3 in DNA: TGTGCCAGTAGCTGGGCTAGCGGGTTTACCTACAATGAGCAGTTCTTC. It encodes CASSWASGFTYNEQFF.

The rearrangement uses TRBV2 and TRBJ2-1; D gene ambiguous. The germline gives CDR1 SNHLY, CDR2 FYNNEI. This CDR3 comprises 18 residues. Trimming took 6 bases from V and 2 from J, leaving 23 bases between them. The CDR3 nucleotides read TGTGCCAGCAGCCCCACGTTTTCCTTACCACCACCCTACAATGAGCAGTTCTTC. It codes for CASSPTFSLPPPYNEQFF.

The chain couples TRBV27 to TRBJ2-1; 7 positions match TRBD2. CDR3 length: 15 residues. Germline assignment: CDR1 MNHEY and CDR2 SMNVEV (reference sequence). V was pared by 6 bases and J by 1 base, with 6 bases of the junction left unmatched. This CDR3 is CASSPSGPSYNEQFF. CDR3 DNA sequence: TGTGCCAGCAGCCCTAGCGGACCATCCTACAATGAGCAGTTCTTC.

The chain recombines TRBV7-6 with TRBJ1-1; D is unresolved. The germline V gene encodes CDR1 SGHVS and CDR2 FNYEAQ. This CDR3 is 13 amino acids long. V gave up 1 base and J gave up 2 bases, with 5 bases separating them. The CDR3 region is CASSLEFNTEAFF. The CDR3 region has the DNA TGTGCCAGCAGCTTAGAGTTTAACACTGAAGCTTTCTTT.

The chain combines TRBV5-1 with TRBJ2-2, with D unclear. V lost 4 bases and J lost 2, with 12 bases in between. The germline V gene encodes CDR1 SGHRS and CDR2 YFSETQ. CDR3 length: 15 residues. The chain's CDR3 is CASSPYLSNTGELFF. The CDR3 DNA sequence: TGCGCCAGCAGCCCCTACTTATCAAACACCGGGGAGCTGTTTTTT.

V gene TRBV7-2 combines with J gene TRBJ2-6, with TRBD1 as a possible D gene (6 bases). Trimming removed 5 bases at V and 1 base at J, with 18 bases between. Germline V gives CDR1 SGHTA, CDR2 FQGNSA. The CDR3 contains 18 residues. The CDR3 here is CASSRPEAGVSGANVLTF. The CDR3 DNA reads TGTGCCAGCAGCCGCCCCGAGGCAGGGGTTTCTGGGGCCAACGTCCTGACTTTC.

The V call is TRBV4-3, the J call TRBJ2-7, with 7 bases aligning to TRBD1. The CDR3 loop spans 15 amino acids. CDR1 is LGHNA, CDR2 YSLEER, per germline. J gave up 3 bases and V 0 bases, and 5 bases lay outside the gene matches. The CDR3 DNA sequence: TGCGCCAGCAGCCAAGAGAAGGACAGGTTCTACGAGCAGTACGTC. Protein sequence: CASSQEKDRFYEQYV.

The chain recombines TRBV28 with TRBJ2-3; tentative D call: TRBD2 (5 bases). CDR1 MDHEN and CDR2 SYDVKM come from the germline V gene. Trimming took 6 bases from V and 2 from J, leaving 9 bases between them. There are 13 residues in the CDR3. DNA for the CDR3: TGTGCCAGCAGCGGACTGATCACAGATACGCAGTATTTT. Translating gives CASSGLITDTQYF.

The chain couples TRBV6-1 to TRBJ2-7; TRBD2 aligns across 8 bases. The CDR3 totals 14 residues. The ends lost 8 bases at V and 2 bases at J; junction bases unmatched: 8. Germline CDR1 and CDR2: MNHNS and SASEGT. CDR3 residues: CASGPGLEAYEQYF. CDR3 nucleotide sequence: TGTGCCAGCGGGCCGGGACTAGAGGCCTACGAGCAGTACTTC.

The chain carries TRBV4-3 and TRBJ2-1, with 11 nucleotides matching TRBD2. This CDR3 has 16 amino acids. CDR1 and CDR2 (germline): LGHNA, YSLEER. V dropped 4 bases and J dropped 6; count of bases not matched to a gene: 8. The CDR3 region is CASSPSLAGEGNEQFF. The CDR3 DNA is TGCGCCAGCAGCCCATCACTAGCGGGAGAAGGCAATGAGCAGTTCTTC.

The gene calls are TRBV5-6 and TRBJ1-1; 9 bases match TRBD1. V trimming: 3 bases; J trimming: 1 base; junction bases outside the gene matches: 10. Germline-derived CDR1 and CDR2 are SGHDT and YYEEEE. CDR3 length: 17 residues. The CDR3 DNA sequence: TGTGCCAGCAGCTCGGGACAGGGCCTTCGGGGGAACACTGAAGCTTTCTTT. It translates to CASSSGQGLRGNTEAFF. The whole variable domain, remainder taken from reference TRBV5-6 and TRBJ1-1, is DAGVTQSPTHLIKTRGQQVTLRCSPKSGHDTVSWYQQALGQGPQFIFQYYEEEERQRGNFPDRFSGHQFPNYSSELNVNALLLGDSALYLCASSSGQGLRGNTEAFFGQGTRLTVV.

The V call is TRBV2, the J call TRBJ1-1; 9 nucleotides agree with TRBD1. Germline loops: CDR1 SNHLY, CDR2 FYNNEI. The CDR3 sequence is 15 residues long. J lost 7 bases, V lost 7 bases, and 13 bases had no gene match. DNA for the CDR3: TGTGCCAGCACCGACCCGGACAGGGGATATATTGAAGCTTTCTTT. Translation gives CASTDPDRGYIEAFF.